Listed below are T cell receptor beta chains from one sample, sequenced in a study of cytomegalovirus exposure and HLA in healthy donors. TCRdb's copy holds only in-frame clones and misses some; the assay was immunoSEQ multiplex PCR. Here the sample spans about 180,000 clones, approximately 79% being singletons. Sequenced input: PBMCs. These TCRs come from a woman in her thirties or forties in good health and CMV-seronegative. Each CDR3 is given with its conserved first and last residue. The order of the fields is J gene, clone size, V gene, D gene, CDR3 protein, CDR3 DNA. D genes are given only for firm matches. For some rows the clone size is stated as once, few or many, or as a class when expanded; others skip it.

j_call: TRBJ2-5; clone_size: .; v_call: TRBV7-9; d_call: .; cdr3_aa: CASSAWRRETQYF; cdr3_nt: TGTGCCAGCAGCGCTTGGCGGAGAGAGACCCAGTACTTC
j_call: TRBJ1-4; clone_size: .; v_call: TRBV6-5; d_call: TRBD1; cdr3_aa: CASSAGQSNEKLFF; cdr3_nt: TGTGCCAGCAGTGCGGGACAGAGTAATGAAAAACTGTTTTTT
j_call: TRBJ1-4; clone_size: .; v_call: TRBV7-2; d_call: .; cdr3_aa: CASSFAGGQFFF; cdr3_nt: TGTGCCAGCAGCTTCGCCGGGGGGCAATTTTTTTTT
j_call: TRBJ2-6; clone_size: .; v_call: TRBV11-3; d_call: .; cdr3_aa: CASSLLSSGANVLTF; cdr3_nt: TGTGCCAGCAGCCTTCTAAGCTCTGGGGCCAACGTCCTGACTTTC
j_call: TRBJ1-2; clone_size: .; v_call: TRBV27; d_call: TRBD1; cdr3_aa: CASSISTGGNYGYTF; cdr3_nt: TGTGCCAGCAGTATCTCGACAGGGGGAAACTATGGCTACACCTTC
j_call: TRBJ1-2; clone_size: .; v_call: TRBV6-5; d_call: TRBD1; cdr3_aa: CASSYSTGAGYTF; cdr3_nt: TGTGCCAGCAGTTACTCGACAGGGGCTGGCTACACCTTC
j_call: TRBJ1-1; clone_size: few; v_call: TRBV13; d_call: .; cdr3_aa: CASNGLRGGDTEAFF; cdr3_nt: TGTGCCAGCAACGGACTTCGGGGGGGCGACACTGAAGCTTTCTTT
j_call: TRBJ2-1; clone_size: .; v_call: TRBV14; d_call: TRBD2; cdr3_aa: CASSQVRGAEQFF; cdr3_nt: TGTGCCAGCAGCCAAGTGCGGGGGGCTGAGCAGTTCTTC
j_call: TRBJ1-1; clone_size: .; v_call: TRBV19; d_call: .; cdr3_aa: CASNPAPVLNTEAFF; cdr3_nt: TGTGCCAGTAATCCCGCCCCAGTGCTGAACACTGAAGCTTTCTTT
j_call: TRBJ1-1; clone_size: .; v_call: TRBV7-2; d_call: .; cdr3_aa: CASSERGSGHTEAFF; cdr3_nt: TGTGCCAGCAGCGAACGGGGGTCAGGGCACACTGAAGCTTTCTTT
j_call: TRBJ1-1; clone_size: .; v_call: TRBV10-3; d_call: .; cdr3_aa: CAISGTGGTEAFF; cdr3_nt: TGTGCCATCAGTGGGACGGGGGGCACTGAAGCTTTCTTT
j_call: TRBJ2-7; clone_size: .; v_call: TRBV6-4; d_call: TRBD1; cdr3_aa: CASSRDRGLYSYEQYF; cdr3_nt: TGTGCCAGCAGTCGGGACAGGGGGCTCTACTCCTACGAGCAGTACTTC
j_call: TRBJ1-1; clone_size: .; v_call: TRBV19; d_call: .; cdr3_aa: CASSIGNTEAFF; cdr3_nt: TGTGCCAGTAGTATCGGTAACACTGAAGCTTTCTTT
j_call: TRBJ2-7; clone_size: .; v_call: TRBV5-5; d_call: TRBD2; cdr3_aa: CASSSGLGGGSSYEQYF; cdr3_nt: TGTGCCAGCAGCTCCGGGCTCGGCGGGGGTAGCTCCTACGAGCAGTACTTC
j_call: TRBJ1-5; clone_size: .; v_call: TRBV6-6; d_call: TRBD1; cdr3_aa: CASSYGTGRGNQPQHF; cdr3_nt: TGTGCCAGCAGTTACGGGACAGGGAGAGGCAATCAGCCCCAGCATTTT
j_call: TRBJ1-3; clone_size: .; v_call: TRBV5-6; d_call: TRBD1; cdr3_aa: CASSFKLGTGRFSGNTIYF; cdr3_nt: TGTGCCAGCAGCTTCAAGCTCGGGACAGGGAGGTTTTCTGGAAACACCATATATTTT
j_call: TRBJ2-3; clone_size: .; v_call: TRBV6-5; d_call: TRBD1; cdr3_aa: CASSYSGGSTDTQYF; cdr3_nt: TGTGCCAGCAGTTACTCAGGGGGCAGCACAGATACGCAGTATTTT
j_call: TRBJ2-1; clone_size: .; v_call: TRBV5-1; d_call: TRBD1; cdr3_aa: CASSRDRGRSGGEQFF; cdr3_nt: TGCGCCAGCAGCCGGGACAGGGGGCGCAGTGGCGGAGAGCAGTTCTTC
j_call: TRBJ2-1; clone_size: .; v_call: TRBV7-9; d_call: .; cdr3_aa: CASSPVSGDYNEQFF; cdr3_nt: TGTGCCAGCAGCCCAGTTAGCGGTGACTACAATGAGCAGTTCTTC
j_call: TRBJ1-5; clone_size: .; v_call: TRBV28; d_call: .; cdr3_aa: CASLQGRNQPQHF; cdr3_nt: TGTGCCAGCTTACAGGGACGCAATCAGCCCCAGCATTTT
j_call: TRBJ2-3; clone_size: .; v_call: TRBV19; d_call: .; cdr3_aa: CASSTDSTDTQYF; cdr3_nt: TGTGCCAGTAGTACGGACAGTACAGATACGCAGTATTTT
j_call: TRBJ2-5; clone_size: .; v_call: TRBV7-9; d_call: .; cdr3_aa: CASSLSWPQQETQYF; cdr3_nt: TGTGCCAGCAGCTTATCCTGGCCGCAACAAGAGACCCAGTACTTC
j_call: TRBJ2-7; clone_size: few; v_call: TRBV4-1; d_call: TRBD2; cdr3_aa: CASSQDSGRYEQYF; cdr3_nt: TGCGCCAGCAGCCAAGATAGCGGGAGGTACGAGCAGTACTTC
j_call: TRBJ2-3; clone_size: .; v_call: TRBV6-6; d_call: .; cdr3_aa: CASSYGGLQRDTQYF; cdr3_nt: TGTGCCAGCAGTTACGGGGGACTCCAAAGAGATACGCAGTATTTT